Listed below are T cell receptor beta chains from one sample, sequenced in a study of blood T cell repertoires in COVID-19. TCRdb's table, derived via immunoSEQ multiplex PCR, lists solely in-frame clones and lacks some. The sample yields some 120,000 clones, approximately 86% seen once. The material sequenced was peripheral blood. Every receptor here comes from a woman aged 50 to 60 who had recovered from COVID-19. The conserved cysteine and the conserved F or W are not part of the CDR3 here. The order of the fields is D gene, J gene, V gene, CDR3 protein. D genes are given only for firm matches.

TRBD1,TRBJ2-1,TRBV30,AWSRQGASYNEQF
.,TRBJ2-1,TRBV7-3,ASSPYPENEQF
.,TRBJ1-3,TRBV3-1/TRBV3-2,ASSQRASGNTIY
TRBD1,TRBJ2-7,TRBV7-9,ASSPGTGYEQY
.,TRBJ1-1,TRBV5-1,ASSLNPISGGTEAF
.,TRBJ2-1,TRBV12-5,ASGLRELGVFYNEQF
TRBD2,TRBJ2-3,TRBV9,ASSPTSGGYSDTQY
TRBD1,TRBJ1-2,TRBV24-1,ATRGTASGFT
TRBD1,TRBJ2-7,TRBV6-1,ASSEAPTGVISYEQY
.,TRBJ1-6,TRBV10-3,AISESTVNSPLH
.,TRBJ1-1,TRBV28,ASLTGWDTEAF
.,TRBJ1-1,TRBV3-1/TRBV3-2,ASSQRETNTEAF
.,TRBJ2-2,TRBV2,ASSEQGRAGELF
.,TRBJ2-2,TRBV7-2,ASSILRFGELF
.,TRBJ2-7,TRBV6-2/TRBV6-3,ASSYRTGGGQY
TRBD1,TRBJ1-1,TRBV10-3,AISPTGDTEAF
TRBD1,TRBJ1-1,TRBV9,ASSVGTVYTEAF
TRBD1,TRBJ2-7,TRBV5-1,ASSYSTGAYSYEQY
TRBD1,TRBJ2-6,TRBV19,ASTLGGTGGAGANVLT
TRBD2,TRBJ2-7,TRBV12-5,ASGLFLAGGLGEQY
TRBD2,.,TRBV9,ASSASTLAGPYNEQF
TRBD2,TRBJ2-7,TRBV28,ASSPSMAGGTYEQY
.,TRBJ2-7,TRBV14,ASSPWRSSYEQY
TRBD1,TRBJ1-2,TRBV19,ASSEPRTGGYGYT
.,TRBJ2-1,TRBV5-1,ASSLLSGENEQF
.,TRBJ2-2,TRBV4-3,ASSQVVGSGTGELF
.,TRBJ1-3,TRBV6-1,ASSESGSGNTIY
.,TRBJ1-1,TRBV18,ASSPPMNLDKNTEAF
TRBD1,TRBJ1-2,TRBV7-9,ASSFSTGVYGYT
.,TRBJ2-3,TRBV24-1,ATSGIGVDTQY
.,TRBJ1-1,TRBV6-2/TRBV6-3,ASSYSTGLVQGEAF
.,TRBJ1-1,TRBV19,ASSTWAENEAF
.,TRBJ1-1,TRBV5-1,ASSRIDRNTEAF
TRBD2,TRBJ2-1,TRBV27,ASRNPGGKSYNEQF
.,TRBJ1-5,TRBV12-5,ASGLVSGRAVNQPQH